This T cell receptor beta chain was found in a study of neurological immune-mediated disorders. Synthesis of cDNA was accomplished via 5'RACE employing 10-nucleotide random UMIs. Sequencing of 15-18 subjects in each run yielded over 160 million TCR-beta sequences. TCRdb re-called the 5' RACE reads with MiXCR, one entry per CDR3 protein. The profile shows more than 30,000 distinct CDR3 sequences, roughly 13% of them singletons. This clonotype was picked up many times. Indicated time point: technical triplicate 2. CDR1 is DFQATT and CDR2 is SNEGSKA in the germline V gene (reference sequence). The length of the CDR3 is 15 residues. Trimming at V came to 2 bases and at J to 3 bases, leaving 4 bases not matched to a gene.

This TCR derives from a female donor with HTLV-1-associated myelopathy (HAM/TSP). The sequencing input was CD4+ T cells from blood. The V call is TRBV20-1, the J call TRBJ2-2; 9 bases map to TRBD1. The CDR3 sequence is CSARPGQGYTGELFF. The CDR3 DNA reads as TGCAGTGCTAGACCGGGACAGGGATACACCGGGGAGCTGTTTTTT.